The clone carrying this T cell receptor beta chain has at least ten counts. This entry is derived from a study of kidney transplant recipient with SARS-CoV-2 infection. Germline loops: CDR1 DFQATT, CDR2 SNEGSKA (reference sequence). CDR3 length: 15 amino acids. Trimming shortened V by 5 bases and J by 4 bases, and 20 bases separated the two germline ends. TCRdb re-called the reads through MiXCR, storing one row per CDR3 protein. The profile covers 200,000 to 250,000 distinct CDR3 sequences, with more than 25% appearing a single time and about 7% taken by the ten largest. Specimen: a blood sample, collected at baseline and on approximately day 120 from a kidney transplant recipient. This chain uses TRBV20-1 with TRBJ1-1; D is possibly TRBD1 (6 bases). The receptor comes from a male patient in his thirties who had COVID-19 and was a kidney transplant recipient. A subset of T cells may come from the graft donor. CDR3 coding DNA: TGCAGTGCTCCCCGAGGGGGGTTTGGGCGCACTGAAGCTTTCTTT. As protein: CSAPRGGFGRTEAFF.